Following are 25 T cell receptor beta chains from one sample sequenced in a study of T-cell memory formation after mild COVID-19 (dated by TCRdb to about 2021). Receptors were amplified or captured by 5' RACE. These reads were obtained on an Illumina NovaSeq 6000. TCRdb itself trimmed the public reads at Q25 with fastp, ran MiXCR and retained productive beta chains. Each entry merges the rows of one CDR3 protein and shows their most common DNA and genes. The sample table contains fewer than 650,000 distinct CDR3 sequences; only one count was recorded for approximately 21% of them. Roughly 8.3% of the sample lies in the top ten. The sample was PBMCs or a T cell subset sorted from them (not recorded which). The receptor source for this set is an adult woman who had mild COVID-19 (a few samples of this study predate the infection). The sample titles of this study are shuffled in the database, so cell type and time point are left out; the donor was told from shared clones.

J is TRBJ2-2 and V is TRBV18; a possible D gene is TRBD1 (5 bases). The length of the CDR3 is 14 residues. Germline V gene data show CDR1 as KGHSH and CDR2 as LQKENI. V lost 3 bases to trimming and J lost 4 bases, with 9 bases between them. Here the CDR3 DNA reads TGTGCCAGCTCACCCCGCAGGGCCACCGGGGAGCTGTTTTTT. This codes for CASSPRRATGELFF.

In its sample, this clonotype was seen many times. J is TRBJ2-3 and V is TRBV7-3; the D gene is possibly TRBD1 (5 bases). Germline V gene data show CDR1 as SGHTA and CDR2 as FQGTGA. The CDR3 totals 12 residues. The V end lost 5 bases, the J end lost 6 bases, and 9 bases lay between the germline ends. CDR3 region: CASSQGRDTQYF. The CDR3 nucleotides read TGTGCCAGCAGCCAGGGAAGGGATACGCAGTATTTT.

This chain links TRBV7-3 with TRBJ2-5; D ambiguous. The CDR3 runs to 15 residues. The V end was cut by 1 base, the J end by 2 bases, with 11 bases between. Germline CDR1 reads SGHTA; CDR2 reads FQGTGA. The CDR3 region has the DNA TGTGCCAGCAGCTTAAAAACCGGTGGGCAAGAGACCCAGTACTTC. Residues: CASSLKTGGQETQYF.

Many counts were recorded for this clonotype. The CDR3 coding sequence is TGCGCCAGCAGCCAAACACAGACGACCTACGAGCAGTACTTC. Its protein product is CASSQTQTTYEQYF. The chain has TRBV4-1 and TRBJ2-7, with no clear D. CDR1 is MGHRA, CDR2 YSYEKL, per germline. This CDR3 is 14 amino acids long. Trimming shortened V by 2 bases and J by 2 bases, and 10 bases separated the two germline ends.

This clonotype was detected only a few times. This chain links TRBV12-3 or TRBV12-4 with TRBJ2-2; 14 positions match TRBD2. V dropped 3 bases and J dropped 6; count of bases not matched to a gene: 15. The CDR3 length is 20 residues. The CDR3 DNA follows: TGTGCCAGCAGTTTTCGAGCCCGACTAGCGGGAGGGTCCTTGGCCGGGGAGCTGTTTTTT. It translates to CASSFRARLAGGSLAGELFF.

V is TRBV7-2 and J is TRBJ2-1, with D hard to call. Germline CDR1 and CDR2: SGHTA and FQGNSA. The CDR3 contains 15 residues. V was pared by 1 base and J by 4 bases, with 11 bases between. Here the CDR3 reads CASSLDSVRYNEQFF. Here the CDR3 DNA reads TGTGCCAGCAGCTTAGATTCTGTTCGGTACAATGAGCAGTTCTTC.

The rearrangement links TRBV16 to TRBJ1-5, with unresolved D. Per the germline V gene, CDR1 is KGHSY and CDR2 is FQNENV. CDR3 length equals 15 residues. The V and J ends lost 4 bases and 7 bases respectively, with 17 bases between them. The CDR3 region has the DNA TGTGCCAGCAGCCCCCAGGCGGAGGGTCGGCAGCCCCAGCATTTT. It is translated as CASSPQAEGRQPQHF.

The chain combines TRBV20-1 with TRBJ1-6; D is undetermined. CDR1 DFQATT and CDR2 SNEGSKA come from the germline V gene (reference sequence). V lost 0 bases and J lost 7, with 7 bases in between. CDR3 length: 13 residues. This CDR3 reads CSARDRRNSPLHF. CDR3 coding DNA: TGCAGTGCTAGAGATCGAAGGAATTCACCCCTCCACTTT.

The chain joins TRBV5-6 to TRBJ2-5; perhaps TRBD2 as D (6 bases). This CDR3 is 13 amino acids long. Germline V CDR1 and CDR2: SGHDT, YYEEEE. Trimming stripped 5 bases from V and 6 bases from J, with 14 bases between. The CDR3 DNA reads as TGTGCCAGCAGTCCGGAGGGTACAAAGACCCAGTACTTC. Its protein is CASSPEGTKTQYF.

This sequence joins TRBV11-2 and TRBJ2-2; 13 nucleotides match TRBD2. Trimming took 5 bases from V and 6 from J; bases not matched to a gene: 6. CDR1 SGHAT and CDR2 FQNNGV come from the germline V gene. The CDR3 has 16 residues. The DNA of the CDR3 is TGTGCCAGCAGCCGAGGACTAGCGGGAGTGGCCGGGGAGCTGTTTTTT. Protein sequence: CASSRGLAGVAGELFF.

The chain links TRBV6-1 to TRBJ2-7, with a tentative D call TRBD2 (6 bases). V shed 1 base and J shed 4 bases, with 11 bases lying between them. The CDR3 is 14 amino acids. Germline values: CDR1 MNHNS, CDR2 SASEGT. DNA for the CDR3: TGTGCCAGCAGTGAAGAGGGGAGGCGGTACGAGCAGTACTTC. It specifies CASSEEGRRYEQYF.

The rearrangement joins TRBV30 to TRBJ2-7; TRBD1 is a possible D gene (6 bases). V was trimmed by 2 bases and J by 3 bases, leaving 11 bases between them. Germline V gene data show CDR1 as GTSNPN and CDR2 as SVGIG (reference sequence). This CDR3 comprises 13 residues. The CDR3 loop is CAWSRTVNYEQYF. CDR3 in DNA: TGTGCCTGGAGTAGGACAGTAAACTACGAGCAGTACTTC.

This clonotype has just a few counts. V gene TRBV5-1 combines with J gene TRBJ2-1; TRBD1 agrees at 9 bases. Germline V lookup: CDR1 SGHRS, CDR2 YFSETQ. This CDR3 is built from 15 residues. The V segment lost 4 bases and the J segment 4 bases; nucleotides outside the gene matches: 6. The CDR3 here is CASSTGQGIYNEQFF. Written as DNA, the CDR3 is TGCGCCAGCAGCACCGGACAGGGGATATACAATGAGCAGTTCTTC.

This clonotype was counted a few times. The chain recombines TRBV5-1 with TRBJ2-3; TRBD2 aligns across 7 bases. The V gene's germline CDR1 is SGHRS and CDR2 YFSETQ. Trimming took 4 bases from V and 6 from J; bases not matched to a gene: 11. CDR3 size: 15 residues. DNA of the CDR3: TGCGCCAGCAGCCCAGGACTAGTCAGTTCGGATACGCAGTATTTT. This sequence encodes CASSPGLVSSDTQYF. Together with reference TRBV5-1 and TRBJ2-3, the CDR3 gives the full variable domain: KAGVTQTPRYLIKTRGQQVTLSCSPISGHRSVSWYQQTPGQGLQFLFEYFSETQRNKGNFPGRFSGRQFSNSRSEMNVSTLELGDSALYLCASSPGLVSSDTQYFGPGTRLTVL.

The rearrangement joins TRBV11-3 to TRBJ1-6; TRBD1 agrees at 8 bases. The CDR3 runs to 16 residues. CDR1 is SGHNT, CDR2 YENEEA, per germline. With 5 bases clipped from V and 7 bases from J, the junction kept 10 bases outside the gene matches. As DNA, the CDR3 is TGTGCCAGCAGCCCATCCAGGACAGGGCCGAATTCACCCCTCCACTTT. As protein: CASSPSRTGPNSPLHF.

This clonotype was counted a few times. The chain recombines TRBV5-8 with TRBJ2-3; D is undetermined. The CDR3 contains 12 residues. Trimming took 3 bases from V and 5 from J, leaving 7 bases between them. The germline CDR1 and CDR2 sequences are SGHTS and YDEGEE. Here the CDR3 DNA reads TGTGCCAGCAGCTCACCGAGAGATACGCAGTATTTT. Encoded protein: CASSSPRDTQYF.

This chain links TRBV12-3 or TRBV12-4 with TRBJ2-3; no reliable D call. The CDR3 has 14 amino acids. Trimming took off 3 bases at V and 2 bases at J, with 9 bases between the two ends. The CDR3 loop is CASSFVGFTDTQYF. CDR3 coding DNA: TGTGCCAGCAGTTTCGTGGGTTTCACAGATACGCAGTATTTT.

This clonotype was seen more than once but under ten times. The chain joins TRBV15 to TRBJ2-1, with D maybe TRBD2 (6 bases). V was trimmed by 3 bases and J by 4 bases, leaving 13 bases between them. The CDR3 is 15 amino acids. CDR1 is LNHNV and CDR2 is YYDKDF in the germline V gene (reference sequence). This chain's CDR3 is CATSSSQRAYNEQFF. The CDR3 DNA reads as TGTGCCACCAGCAGTTCGCAGCGGGCTTACAATGAGCAGTTCTTC.

This clonotype was recorded a few times. This chain uses TRBV12-3 or TRBV12-4 with TRBJ1-5; 7 nucleotides align to TRBD1. The V gene end was trimmed by 5 bases and the J gene end by 8 bases; junction bases not matched to a gene: 12. The CDR3 runs to 15 residues. Here the CDR3 DNA reads TGTGCCAGCAGTGCCTCGGAGGGGGCAAAGAAGCCCCAGCATTTT. Protein sequence: CASSASEGAKKPQHF.

The chain has TRBV6-1 and TRBJ1-2; D possibly corresponds to TRBD1 (5 bases). Per the germline V gene, CDR1 is MNHNS and CDR2 is SASEGT. The CDR3 consists of 16 residues. Trimming took 5 bases from V and 2 from J, leaving 18 bases between them. The CDR3, as DNA: TGTGCCAGCAGTTCAGTAGGACATCTACCCAACTATGGCTACACCTTC. Protein sequence: CASSSVGHLPNYGYTF.

This clonotype appeared a few times. The chain combines TRBV2 with TRBJ1-5; D gene uncertain. The CDR3 is 13 amino acids. Germline CDR1 SNHLY, CDR2 FYNNEI. Trimming shortened V by 3 bases and J by 3 bases, and 6 bases separated the two germline ends. Here the CDR3 reads CASSESDNQPQHF. The CDR3, as DNA: TGTGCCAGCAGTGAGAGCGACAATCAGCCCCAGCATTTT.

This clonotype has at least ten counts. The V and J genes are TRBV6-6 and TRBJ1-1; TRBD1 matches 9 bases. J lost 3 bases, V lost 4 bases, and 6 bases had no gene match. This CDR3 comprises 15 residues. Germline CDR1 is MNHNY and CDR2 is SVGAGI (reference sequence). CDR3 DNA sequence: TGTGCCAGCAGTTCCCCGGGACAGGGATACACTGAAGCTTTCTTT. Residues: CASSSPGQGYTEAFF.

V and J are TRBV5-1 and TRBJ2-7; D not certain. Germline V gives CDR1 SGHRS, CDR2 YFSETQ. The CDR3 has 14 amino acids. V was cut by 0 bases and J by 7 bases, with 14 bases left in between. The CDR3 loop is CASSLGWSFGEQYF. CDR3 nucleotide sequence: TGCGCCAGCAGCTTGGGATGGTCTTTTGGAGAGCAGTACTTC.

This chain uses TRBV20-1 with TRBJ2-7; TRBD2 might be the D (5 bases). The germline gives CDR1 DFQATT, CDR2 SNEGSKA (reference sequence). Trimming took off 3 bases at V and 3 bases at J, with 6 bases between the two ends. The CDR3 length is 11 residues. CDR3 sequence reads: CSASGNYEQYF. DNA for the CDR3: TGCAGTGCTAGCGGGAACTACGAGCAGTACTTC.

This clonotype turned up a few times. The chain recombines TRBV5-1 with TRBJ2-7; 8 bases match TRBD1. V lost 3 bases to trimming and J lost 1 base; unmatched junction nucleotides: 9. The germline V gene encodes CDR1 SGHRS and CDR2 YFSETQ. This CDR3 has 16 residues. This CDR3 reads CASSSYRDRSSYEQYF. The CDR3 DNA reads as TGCGCCAGCAGCTCGTACCGGGACAGGAGTTCCTACGAGCAGTACTTC. Full variable domain (missing parts from reference TRBV5-1 and TRBJ2-7): KAGVTQTPRYLIKTRGQQVTLSCSPISGHRSVSWYQQTPGQGLQFLFEYFSETQRNKGNFPGRFSGRQFSNSRSEMNVSTLELGDSALYLCASSSYRDRSSYEQYFGPGTRLTVT.